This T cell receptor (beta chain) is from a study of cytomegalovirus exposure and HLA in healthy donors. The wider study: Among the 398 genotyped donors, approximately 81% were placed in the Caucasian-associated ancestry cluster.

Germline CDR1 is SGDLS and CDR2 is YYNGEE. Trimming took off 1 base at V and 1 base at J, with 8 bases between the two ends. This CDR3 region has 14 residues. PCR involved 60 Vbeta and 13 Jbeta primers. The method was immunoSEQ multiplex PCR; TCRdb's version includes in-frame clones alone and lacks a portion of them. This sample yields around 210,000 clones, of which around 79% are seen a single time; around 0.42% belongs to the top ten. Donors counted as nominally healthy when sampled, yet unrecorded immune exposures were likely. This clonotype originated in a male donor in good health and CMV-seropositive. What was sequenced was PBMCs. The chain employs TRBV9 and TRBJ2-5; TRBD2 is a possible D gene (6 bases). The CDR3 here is CASSVTGVQETQYF. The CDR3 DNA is TGTGCCAGCAGCGTAACGGGGGTCCAAGAGACCCAGTACTTC.